Each of the 29 T cell receptor beta chains below was sequenced from the same sample in a study of early T cells in non-severe SARS-CoV-2 infection. Each CDR3 protein gets one entry after TCRdb re-called the 5' RACE reads with MiXCR. Counted here are roughly 51,000 distinct CDR3 sequences, about 7.6% occurring once; the ten biggest clones make up about 10%. The source material was whole blood, sampled at baseline. The receptors shown here come from an adult who was a healthcare worker with PCR-confirmed SARS-CoV-2 infection or an uninfected control (not recorded which).

The table lists this clonotype with a few counts. The V gene is TRBV12-5, the J gene TRBJ2-3, with D maybe TRBD2 (6 bases). V lost 1 base, J lost 4 bases, and 18 bases lay in between. Germline CDR1 reads LGHNT; CDR2 reads FRNRAP. CDR3 length: 17 amino acids. CDR3 amino acids: CASGLGRFGGGPDTQYF. The CDR3 bases are TGTGCTAGTGGTTTGGGTAGATTTGGGGGAGGACCAGATACGCAGTATTTT.

This chain connects TRBV28 to TRBJ2-2, with TRBD2 matching over 7 bases. The CDR3 length is 14 residues. Germline V gene sequence: CDR1 MDHEN, CDR2 SYDVKM. After removal of 9 bases from V and 1 base from J, the junction contained 5 bases not matched to a gene. This chain's CDR3 is CASRGGMNTGELFF. DNA for the CDR3: TGTGCCAGTCGGGGAGGGATGAACACCGGGGAGCTGTTTTTT.

This clonotype was observed a handful of times. V usage is TRBV2 and J usage is TRBJ2-3; 8 bases line up with TRBD2. There are 14 residues in the CDR3. Trimming took 11 bases from V and 0 from J; bases not matched to a gene: 7. Germline V CDR1 and CDR2: SNHLY, FYNNEI. The CDR3 spells CAGERESSTDTQYF. The CDR3 DNA reads as TGTGCCGGCGAGCGGGAGTCTAGCACAGATACGCAGTATTTT.

There are a few counts of this clonotype. V and J are TRBV4-1 and TRBJ2-5; a possible D gene is TRBD2 (5 bases). The V and J ends lost 4 bases and 5 bases respectively, with 14 bases between them. The germline V gene has CDR1 MGHRA and CDR2 YSYEKL. The CDR3 extends over 14 amino acids. The CDR3 sequence is CASSPTSGGETQYF. The CDR3 DNA follows: TGCGCCAGCAGCCCAACATCAGGCGGGGAGACCCAGTACTTC.

This clonotype was seen a few times. The chain combines TRBV27 with TRBJ2-7, with 8 bases identical to TRBD2. J gave up 6 bases and V 3 bases, and 7 bases lay outside the gene matches. The CDR3 runs 14 residues. The V gene's germline CDR1 is MNHEY and CDR2 SMNVEV (reference sequence). The CDR3 is CASSLSGLGIEQYF. The CDR3 DNA is TGTGCCAGCAGTTTGTCGGGACTAGGCATCGAGCAGTACTTC.

This chain links TRBV19 with TRBJ2-7; 10 positions match TRBD2. The CDR3 sequence is 16 residues long. V shed 1 base, J shed 5 bases, and the junction held 8 bases outside the gene matches. The germline CDR1 and CDR2 sequences are LNHDA and SQIVND (reference sequence). DNA of the CDR3: TGTGCCAGTAGTATAGGGCCTAGCGGGAGCAGGAACGAGCAGTACTTC. Translation: CASSIGPSGSRNEQYF.

This clonotype has only a few counts. The chain links TRBV29-1 to TRBJ2-7; 8 bases agree with TRBD1. This CDR3 region has 12 residues. Trimming took 8 bases from V and 3 from J; bases not matched to a gene: 6. Per germline, CDR1 SQVTM and CDR2 ANQGSEA. CDR3: CSTRGQGYEQYF. The CDR3 DNA reads as TGCAGCACACGAGGACAGGGCTACGAGCAGTACTTC.

This clonotype was counted between two and nine times. The chain combines TRBV29-1 with TRBJ2-1; D might be TRBD2 (6 bases). Germline V gives CDR1 SQVTM, CDR2 ANQGSEA. The CDR3 sequence is 12 residues long. V lost 6 bases to trimming and J lost 3 bases, with 9 bases between them. CDR3 protein: CSVASDYNEQFF. The CDR3 region has the DNA TGCAGCGTGGCTAGCGACTACAATGAGCAGTTCTTC.

This clonotype was detected many times. The chain links TRBV2 to TRBJ2-3; 11 bases match TRBD2. J gave up 6 bases and V 6 bases, and 8 bases lay outside the gene matches. The germline CDR1 and CDR2 sequences are SNHLY and FYNNEI. CDR3 length equals 15 residues. CDR3 bases: TGTGCCAGCAGGAAGACTAGCGGGGCAGGTGATACGCAGTATTTT. Protein: CASRKTSGAGDTQYF.

This clonotype was found a few times. J is TRBJ2-3 and V is TRBV19; weak D call: TRBD2 (6 bases). Trimming took 10 bases from V and 0 from J, leaving 20 bases between them. The germline CDR1 and CDR2 sequences are LNHDA and SQIVND (reference sequence). This CDR3 has 16 amino acids. CDR3 sequence: CATSKGLAESTDTQYF. The CDR3 nucleotides are TGTGCCACCAGCAAAGGGTTAGCGGAGAGCACAGATACGCAGTATTTT. Drawing the rest from reference TRBV19 and TRBJ2-3, the complete variable domain is DGGITQSPKYLFRKEGQNVTLSCEQNLNHDAMYWYRQDPGQGLRLIYYSQIVNDFQKGDIAEGYSVSREKKESFPLTVTSAQKNPTAFYLCATSKGLAESTDTQYFGPGTRLTVL.

This clonotype has at least ten counts. The V and J genes are TRBV20-1 and TRBJ2-3, with TRBD1 as a possible D gene (7 bases). The CDR3 sequence is 14 residues long. Germline V gives CDR1 DFQATT, CDR2 SNEGSKA (reference sequence). V was pared by 6 bases and J by 1 base, with 14 bases between. In DNA form, the CDR3 reads TGCAGTGCATCCGACAGGGAGGGCACAGATACGCAGTATTTT. This translates into CSASDREGTDTQYF.

This clonotype was seen at least ten times. The V gene is TRBV18, the J gene TRBJ1-5, with D perhaps matching TRBD1 (6 bases). V gave up 2 bases and J gave up 5 bases, with 7 bases separating them. Per the germline V gene, CDR1 is KGHSH and CDR2 is LQKENI. This CDR3 contains 13 residues. The CDR3: CASSPKGDQPQHF. CDR3 DNA: TGTGCCAGCTCACCAAAGGGGGATCAGCCCCAGCATTTT.

This clonotype was observed at least ten times. The V call is TRBV10-3, the J call TRBJ1-1; weak D call: TRBD1 (6 bases). Trimming cost V 10 bases and J 1 base, with 16 bases left between them. CDR1 is ENHRY, CDR2 SYGVKD, per germline. The CDR3 loop spans 14 amino acids. The CDR3 nucleotides are TGTGCCACGCGTCCCGGGACAACGAACACTGAAGCTTTCTTT. The encoded protein is CATRPGTTNTEAFF.

This clonotype was picked up many times. The V gene is TRBV4-3, the J gene TRBJ1-1, with D perhaps TRBD1 (5 bases). CDR3 size: 14 residues. V lost 3 bases, J lost 4 bases, and 12 bases lay in between. Germline-derived CDR1 and CDR2 are LGHNA and YSLEER. The CDR3 sequence is CASSHQKDSTEAFF. The CDR3 coding sequence is TGCGCCAGCAGCCACCAGAAAGACAGCACTGAAGCTTTCTTT.

The chain is built from TRBV4-2 and TRBJ1-4; D is ambiguous. The germline gives CDR1 LGHNA, CDR2 YNFKEQ. The CDR3 is 16 amino acids. Trimming took 0 bases from V and 5 from J, leaving 13 bases between them. The CDR3 sequence: CASSQDNWVLNEKLFF. DNA for the CDR3: TGTGCCAGCAGCCAAGATAATTGGGTACTCAATGAAAAACTGTTTTTT.

The table lists this clonotype with a few counts. The chain recombines TRBV6-5 with TRBJ2-7, with 8 nucleotides matching TRBD1. Germline trimming cut 2 bases from V and 5 bases from J; bases unmatched to any gene: 5. Germline values: CDR1 MNHEY, CDR2 SVGAGI. The CDR3 sequence is 14 residues long. As DNA, the CDR3 is TGTGCCAGCAGTTACCGACAGGGGCGCGACGAGCAGTACTTC. Amino acid sequence: CASSYRQGRDEQYF.

The table lists this clonotype with many counts. This chain connects TRBV9 to TRBJ2-2; D remains ambiguous. V shed 0 bases and J shed 6 bases, with 12 bases lying between them. The length of the CDR3 is 15 residues. Germline values: CDR1 SGDLS, CDR2 YYNGEE. CDR3 amino acids: CASSVGLRSAGELFF. The CDR3 DNA sequence: TGTGCCAGCAGCGTAGGACTTCGTTCCGCCGGGGAGCTGTTTTTT.

There are a few counts of this clonotype. The chain uses TRBV5-6 and TRBJ1-6; D unresolved. CDR3 length: 15 residues. Germline values: CDR1 SGHDT, CDR2 YYEEEE. V lost 0 bases, J lost 6 bases, and 10 bases lay in between. Written as DNA, the CDR3 is TGTGCCAGCAGCTTGGACGGACCAATTAATTCACCCCTCCACTTT. It codes for CASSLDGPINSPLHF.

This clonotype has more than one count but fewer than ten. The V gene is TRBV29-1, the J gene TRBJ2-2; weak D call: TRBD1 (5 bases). Trimming took 1 base from V and 3 from J, leaving 12 bases between them. The CDR3 has 15 amino acids. In germline, CDR1 is SQVTM, CDR2 ANQGSEA. The CDR3 region has the DNA TGCAGCGTTGAAGGGTGGGGCGTTCACACCGGGGAGCTGTTTTTT. It encodes CSVEGWGVHTGELFF.

J is TRBJ2-1 and V is TRBV19; 8 bases map to TRBD2. The length of the CDR3 is 16 residues. The V and J ends lost 6 bases and 0 bases, in that order; junction bases with no gene match: 7. Germline CDR1 and CDR2: LNHDA and SQIVND (reference sequence). CDR3 bases: TGTGCCAGTAGCCGGGGGGGGCCTAGCTCCTACAATGAGCAGTTCTTC. Translating gives CASSRGGPSSYNEQFF.

The V and J genes are TRBV7-2 and TRBJ1-1, with no clear D. Trimming left V 6 bases short and J 1 base short, with 9 bases between. The CDR3 loop spans 13 amino acids. Germline V gives CDR1 SGHTA, CDR2 FQGNSA. The CDR3 nucleotides are TGTGCCAGCAGGACCCAGGAGAACACTGAAGCTTTCTTT. Its protein is CASRTQENTEAFF.

In its sample, this clonotype was seen a few times. The rearrangement joins TRBV29-1 to TRBJ1-2; 7 bases map to TRBD1. J lost 4 bases, V lost 4 bases, and 6 bases had no gene match. The germline V gene encodes CDR1 SQVTM and CDR2 ANQGSEA. This CDR3 is 13 amino acids long. This chain's CDR3 is CSVGGSGGYGYTF. In DNA form, the CDR3 reads TGCAGCGTTGGGGGATCAGGGGGCTATGGCTACACCTTC.

This clonotype was observed a handful of times. This chain joins TRBV19 and TRBJ2-2, with D possibly matching TRBD2 (5 bases). This CDR3 comprises 13 residues. CDR1 is LNHDA and CDR2 is SQIVND in the germline V gene (reference sequence). V was cut by 3 bases and J by 7 bases, with 9 bases left in between. This CDR3 is CASSILAVGELFF. CDR3 bases: TGTGCCAGTAGTATCCTAGCTGTCGGGGAGCTGTTTTTT.

This clonotype was seen a few times. The chain employs TRBV29-1 and TRBJ1-2, with TRBD1 matching over 7 bases. The CDR3 has 15 residues. Trimming took 2 bases from V and 2 from J; bases not matched to a gene: 8. The germline gives CDR1 SQVTM, CDR2 ANQGSEA. The CDR3 here is CSVEPLGGVNYGYTF. CDR3 DNA sequence: TGCAGCGTTGAACCCCTAGGGGGCGTAAACTATGGCTACACCTTC.

This clonotype was seen only a few times. The chain couples TRBV4-1 to TRBJ1-1; weak D call: TRBD1 (5 bases). Germline V gene sequence: CDR1 MGHRA, CDR2 YSYEKL. This CDR3 region has 16 residues. V lost 0 bases, J lost 4 bases, and 15 bases lay in between. The CDR3 sequence: CASSQDPLGPGTEAFF. In DNA form, the CDR3 reads TGCGCCAGCAGCCAAGATCCCCTGGGGCCGGGCACTGAAGCTTTCTTT.

The rearrangement links TRBV28 to TRBJ1-6, with D perhaps TRBD1 (5 bases). Deletions cut 1 base from V and 10 bases from J, with 20 bases between. The CDR3 has 17 amino acids. Looked up from germline, CDR1 is MDHEN and CDR2 is SYDVKM. The CDR3 here is CASSLLGAMGAESPLHF. CDR3 nucleotide sequence: TGTGCCAGCAGTTTATTAGGGGCAATGGGTGCGGAATCACCCCTCCACTTT.

The sample holds many counts of this clonotype. This chain uses TRBV20-1 with TRBJ2-3, with TRBD1 matching 10 bases. The CDR3 has 15 amino acids. The V and J ends lost 3 bases and 1 base, in that order; junction bases with no gene match: 4. Germline V gene lookup returns CDR1 DFQATT and CDR2 SNEGSKA (reference sequence). The CDR3 protein is CSASTGTGGTDTQYF. CDR3 bases: TGCAGTGCTAGTACCGGGACAGGGGGCACAGATACGCAGTATTTT.

The V call is TRBV29-1, the J call TRBJ2-3; 10 nucleotides line up with TRBD2. The V gene end was trimmed by 7 bases and the J gene end by 6 bases; junction bases not matched to a gene: 7. Germline V gene sequence: CDR1 SQVTM, CDR2 ANQGSEA. The CDR3 extends over 13 amino acids. The CDR3 protein is CSAPSGGGDTQYF. The CDR3 region has the DNA TGCAGCGCACCTAGCGGGGGAGGTGATACGCAGTATTTT.

This clonotype was seen at least ten times. The chain has TRBV7-3 and TRBJ1-1, with D maybe TRBD1 (5 bases). Germline loops: CDR1 SGHTA, CDR2 FQGTGA. V lost 5 bases, J lost 8 bases, and 12 bases lay in between. The CDR3 runs to 12 residues. CDR3 loop: CASSLGDGEAFF. The CDR3 DNA reads as TGTGCCAGCAGCCTAGGGGACGGGGAAGCTTTCTTT.